The entry below gives a single T cell receptor beta chain sequence along with its context. The antigen this receptor binds is unknown. No per-base quality is available; no much larger clone lies one base away. Collaborating institutions collected whole blood in K2EDTA tubes following their own protocols. For TCRbeta analysis, collaborator samples were shipped as frozen whole blood, as isolated PBMCs, or as DNA extracted from either sample type. TCRbeta CDR3 regions were amplified from genomic DNA by means of the immunoSEQ Assay, a bias-controlled multiplex PCR. The authors processed their data as follows. Within the assay, amplification of reference gene primers was used to estimate how many nucleated cells each sample contained. To quantify the absolute abundance of each unique TCRbeta CDR3 rearrangement, sequence reads were collapsed and filtered. For each sample, productive Simpson clonality was calculated by taking the square root of Simpson's diversity index across productive rearrangements. Entries here come from immuneACCESS through TCRdb and include only in-frame sequences with V and J called. Some clones fail to appear in such tables; in the studies checked, an unresolved V gene covers under half of the shortfall, and the cause of the remainder is unknown. V, J and clone size were drawn from that table, and D and trimming were deduced from the DNA. Across this sample there are some 250,000 clones, with over 80% seen only once. The ten most abundant clones make up 25% to 35% of the sample.

V is reduced by 1 base and J by 2 bases, leaving a spacing of 11 bases between them. CDR3 length: 15 amino acids, cysteine to phenylalanine. Just the 45-base CDR3 DNA is kept, in frame starting at base 1. CDR1 LGHNA and CDR2 YNFKEQ were looked up in the germline V gene. This entry belongs to a study of blood T cell repertoires in COVID-19 (dated by TCRdb to between 2020 and 2021). Broadly, across the study: Collaborator samples came from the United States, Italy and Spain and covered acute and convalescent phases of COVID-19. The prospective study material was composed of cDNA or gDNA derived from T cells, B-cell-depleted T cells, or PBMCs. Deeply sampled blood TCRbeta repertoires from subjects exposed to, actively infected with, or recovered from COVID-19 were included in the dataset. The repertoires were released in a freely available public database intended as a resource for research on the immune response to SARS-CoV-2. The samples were drawn from two sources: the first 160 participants of the ongoing ImmuneRACE study, and 950 to 1,500 subjects contributed by 6 global collaborators. Sample metadata almost always included a de-identified subject ID, COVID-19 status, age in years and sex. Where available, HLA class I and class II types were obtained from metadata supplied by the sample provider rather than from assay-based typing. Paper-wide results and their limitations: The quantity of clinical and demographic metadata differed by source and by participant and was supplied without curation.

Sequencing used peripheral blood. The chain was built from TRBV4-2 and TRBJ1-2; no D segment can be confidently identified. The clonotype was recovered from a man aged 40-50 years with acute or convalescent COVID-19. Here is the DNA: TGTGCCAGCAGCCAAGGTAGCGGAGTAAACTATGGCTACACCTTC. It is translated as CASSQGSGVNYGYTF.